The present TCR beta chain was sequenced within a study of technical replicates of blood from a handful of donors. CDR3 length: 17 residues. The germline V gene encodes CDR1 MDHEN and CDR2 SYDVKM. The V end lost 7 bases, the J end lost 0 bases, and 19 bases lay between the germline ends. Clones were sequenced by immunoSEQ multiplex PCR, and TCRdb holds only the in-frame ones, with some missing. The sample includes about 84,000 clones, about 90% of them seen just once. J is TRBJ1-5 and V is TRBV28; D is ambiguous. This TCR derives from a human donor in good health. Sequencing was carried out using T cells isolated from PBMCs. This CDR3 reads CASTAGGLSYSNQPQHF. DNA of the CDR3: TGTGCCAGCACCGCGGGCGGACTCAGCTATAGCAATCAGCCCCAGCATTTT.